The text below deals with one TCR beta chain. Its target is unknown. The sample originates from a study of T-cell memory formation after mild COVID-19. Study-wide background: In these data, TCR clusters were largely donor specific.

Study results and limitations: Mainly CM and EM harbored the contracting CD4+ clones; mainly EMRA harbored the CD8+ ones.

This CDR3 region has 12 residues. Germline CDR1 and CDR2: SGDLS and YYNGEE. Trimming left V 5 bases short and J 5 bases short, with 7 bases between. MiXCR was run by TCRdb on the 5' RACE reads, yielding one entry per CDR3 protein. Among over 350,000 distinct CDR3 sequences, 24% were seen once, and the ten largest hold about 10%. Input material: PBMCs or a T cell subset sorted from them (not recorded which). The sequence was obtained from an adult woman who had mild COVID-19 (a few samples of this study predate the infection). Cell type and time point are not known. The chain employs TRBV9 and TRBJ2-2, with D unclear. CDR3 in amino acids: CASSRWTGELFF. CDR3 in DNA: TGTGCCAGCAGTCGGTGGACCGGGGAGCTGTTTTTT. The whole variable domain, filled in from reference TRBV9 and TRBJ2-2, reads DSGVTQTPKHLITATGQRVTLRCSPRSGDLSVYWYQQSLDQGLQFLIQYYNGEERAKGNILERFSAQQFPDLHSELNLSSLELGDSALYFCASSRWTGELFFGEGSRLTVL.